What follows describes a single T cell receptor beta chain. The antigen is not known. This sample is part of a study of T cell responses to AZD1222 COVID-19 vaccine. General study results and limits: Once two AZD1222 doses were given, Spike-specific TCR breadth and depth went up. With dominance at 160-218 and 743-854, vaccine-associated CD4 TCRs spanned spike. Without day 14 samples, only post-peak T cell repertoires were studied.

Germline V gene data show CDR1 as MNHNS and CDR2 as SASEGT. The CDR3 is made up of 15 amino acids. With V trimmed by 1 base and J by 0 bases, 0 bases remained unmatched. Method: immunoSEQ multiplex PCR; TCRdb's copy keeps in-frame clones and lacks some. The data contain 140,000 to 150,000 clones, more than 85% of them singletons. The receptor was derived from an adult in good health. This rearrangement joins TRBV6-1 to TRBJ1-3; TRBD1 matches at 7 bases. Source: peripheral blood, taken on day 0 of AZD1222 vaccination. Here the CDR3 DNA reads TGTGCCAGCAGTGAAGACAGGGGCTCTGGAAACACCATATATTTT. It yields the protein CASSEDRGSGNTIYF.